The rows below give T cell receptor beta chains drawn from one sample of a study of cytomegalovirus exposure and HLA in healthy donors. TCRdb keeps only in-frame clones here, not all; method: immunoSEQ multiplex PCR. The table shows under 200,000 clones, with approximately 80% occurring only once. Sequencing was carried out using PBMCs. These receptors came from a woman between 35 and 50 years old in good health and CMV-seropositive. Each CDR3 is given without its conserved first and last residue. Fields, in order: CDR3 protein, V gene, J gene, D gene. The D gene is left open where the match is weak.

ASSPPNREEQETQY	TRBV18	TRBJ2-5	TRBD2
ASSWDRMGEKLF	TRBV2	TRBJ1-4	TRBD1
ASSLVGAGEAF	TRBV5-1	TRBJ1-1	NA
ATAGPESGNEQF	TRBV10-3	TRBJ2-1	NA
ASSLSRREETQY	TRBV27	TRBJ2-5	NA
ASRAGNGYT	TRBV28	TRBJ1-2	NA
ASSEEYGYT	TRBV6-1	TRBJ1-2	NA
ASSPTLDNTQY	TRBV19	TRBJ2-3	NA
ASTRTGGLDTQY	TRBV5-1	TRBJ2-3	TRBD1
ASSPPGHRNEKLF	TRBV18	TRBJ1-4	NA
ASSQEREGFGEQY	TRBV4-1	TRBJ2-7	TRBD2
ASRTSGSPQETQY	TRBV2	TRBJ2-5	TRBD2
ASSPTTGPYEQY	TRBV18	TRBJ2-7	TRBD1
ASSQRPGGQGSETQY	TRBV4-3	TRBJ2-5	TRBD1
ASSPQGGVNEKLF	TRBV7-2	TRBJ1-4	NA
ASSPIGGSNGYT	TRBV7-8	TRBJ1-2	NA
ASSEQGANTEAF	TRBV7-9	TRBJ1-1	NA
ASSREGWDGYT	TRBV5-6	TRBJ1-2	NA
SVGGGRAGDEQF	TRBV29-1	TRBJ2-1	TRBD2
ASRVGQGSNTGELF	TRBV7-9	TRBJ2-2	NA